These 17 T cell receptor beta chains were all obtained from the same sample, sequenced in a study of brain T cells in children with intractable seizures. The time point denotes: blood from clinic visit 5 months post-surgery; TSC patient then seizure free. TCRdb keeps only in-frame clones here, not all; method: immunoSEQ multiplex PCR. The profile shows about 350,000 clones, 85% to 95% of them singletons. Source: peripheral blood, taken less than 6 months after surgery. These receptors were obtained from a boy under two years old with tuberous sclerosis and intractable seizures.

Only a few counts were recorded for this clone. V usage is TRBV4-2 and J usage is TRBJ2-5; D possibly corresponds to TRBD2 (6 bases). Germline V gene data show CDR1 as LGHNA and CDR2 as YNFKEQ. V was cut by 4 bases and J by 2 bases, with 17 bases left in between. CDR3 length: 16 residues. The CDR3 sequence: CASSPITGRGQETQYF. The CDR3 nucleotides are TGTGCCAGCAGCCCAATAACGGGACGGGGGCAAGAGACCCAGTACTTC.

This clone occurred once. J is TRBJ2-7 and V is TRBV5-1; 10 bases fit TRBD1. Losses at the gene ends were 4 bases for V and 2 bases for J; bases not matched to a gene: 3. Germline V gene sequence: CDR1 SGHRS, CDR2 YFSETQ. This CDR3 is 14 amino acids long. The CDR3 sequence: CASSDGTGAYEQYF. The DNA of the CDR3 is TGCGCCAGCAGCGACGGGACAGGGGCCTACGAGCAGTACTTC.

The V and J genes are TRBV12-3 or TRBV12-4 and TRBJ1-3, with D uncertain. The CDR3 contains 13 residues. V dropped 2 bases and J dropped 4 bases, with 6 bases sitting between them. The CDR3 DNA is TGTGCCAGCAGTTTATTTAGAGGAAACACCATATATTTT. Encoded protein: CASSLFRGNTIYF.

The chain joins TRBV20-1 to TRBJ2-7; the D is unclear. The CDR3 extends over 17 amino acids. Trimming shortened V by 3 bases and J by 2 bases, and 23 bases separated the two germline ends. Per the germline V gene, CDR1 is DFQATT and CDR2 is SNEGSKA (reference sequence). Here the CDR3 DNA reads TGCAGTGCTAGTGGCCCCCTCCCGAGGACCCCCACCTACGAGCAGTACTTC. Its protein product is CSASGPLPRTPTYEQYF.

The rearrangement joins TRBV15 to TRBJ1-2; TRBD1 aligns across 8 bases. V trimming: 0 bases; J trimming: 10 bases; junction bases outside the gene matches: 10. From germline, CDR1 is LNHNV and CDR2 YYDKDF (reference sequence). The CDR3 runs to 15 residues. The CDR3 region is CATSRDSLTGVIYTF. CDR3 in DNA: TGTGCCACCAGCAGAGATAGTCTGACAGGGGTCATCTACACCTTC.

The sample holds one count of this clone. V and J are TRBV9 and TRBJ1-3, with 9 bases lining up with TRBD1. The germline CDR1 and CDR2 sequences are SGDLS and YYNGEE. CDR3 length equals 15 residues. Germline trimming cut 3 bases from V and 8 bases from J; bases unmatched to any gene: 9. The CDR3 spells CASSASTGGRDTIYF. CDR3 DNA sequence: TGTGCCAGCAGCGCGAGCACAGGGGGCAGGGACACCATATATTTT.

The gene calls are TRBV6-1 and TRBJ2-3; 12 bases fit TRBD2. Unmatched junction bases numbered 0, after V lost 1 base and J lost 1 base. CDR1 and CDR2 (germline): MNHNS, SASEGT. The CDR3 is 16 amino acids. CDR3 nucleotide sequence: TGTGCCAGCAGTGAAGGACTAGCGGGAGGCACAGATACGCAGTATTTT. This gives the protein CASSEGLAGGTDTQYF.

The chain uses TRBV19 and TRBJ2-3; D ambiguous. Germline lookup yields CDR1 LNHDA and CDR2 SQIVND (reference sequence). V lost 7 bases to trimming and J lost 5 bases, with 7 bases between them. CDR3 length equals 11 residues. The CDR3 spells CASMAGDTQYF. The CDR3 DNA reads TGTGCCAGTATGGCAGGAGATACGCAGTATTTT.

The chain couples TRBV28 to TRBJ1-4; a possible D gene is TRBD1 (5 bases). V was trimmed by 5 bases and J by 4 bases, leaving 17 bases between them. Germline CDR1 and CDR2: MDHEN and SYDVKM. CDR3 length: 16 residues. The CDR3 loop reads CASSPYYADNNEKLFF. The CDR3 coding sequence is TGTGCCAGCAGTCCCTACTACGCGGACAATAATGAAAAACTGTTTTTT.

CDR3 nucleotides: TGTGCCAGCAGTTTAAGCAGATCACAAGAGACCCAGTACTTC. Translation gives CASSLSRSQETQYF. V is TRBV6-5 and J is TRBJ2-5, with D unclear. CDR3 length: 14 amino acids. Germline CDR1 is MNHEY and CDR2 is SVGAGI. The germline V and J ends were trimmed by 4 bases and 2 bases, with 11 bases remaining between them.

In nucleotides, the CDR3 is TGTGCCAGCAGTTTAGGGAGGGGGACTGAAGCTTTCTTT. Encoded protein: CASSLGRGTEAFF. The chain is built from TRBV28 and TRBJ1-1, with a possible D match to TRBD1 (6 bases). Germline CDR1 is MDHEN and CDR2 is SYDVKM. The CDR3 has 13 amino acids. V was cut by 2 bases and J by 5 bases, with 9 bases left in between.

This sequence joins TRBV19 and TRBJ2-7; D tentatively reads TRBD1 or TRBD2 (5 bases each). Germline CDR1 and CDR2: LNHDA and SQIVND (reference sequence). This CDR3 has 14 residues. V lost 7 bases, J lost 0 bases, and 13 bases lay in between. The CDR3 protein is CASKLAGSSYEQYF. Written as DNA, the CDR3 is TGTGCCAGTAAGCTTGCAGGGAGCTCCTACGAGCAGTACTTC. The full variable domain, rest sourced from reference TRBV19 and TRBJ2-7, is DGGITQSPKYLFRKEGQNVTLSCEQNLNHDAMYWYRQDPGQGLRLIYYSQIVNDFQKGDIAEGYSVSREKKESFPLTVTSAQKNPTAFYLCASKLAGSSYEQYFGPGTRLTVT.

This chain joins TRBV6-5 and TRBJ2-7; 7 nucleotides line up with TRBD2. CDR1 MNHEY and CDR2 SVGAGI come from the germline V gene. This CDR3 spans 16 amino acids. V lost 0 bases to trimming and J lost 4 bases; unmatched junction nucleotides: 9. The DNA for the CDR3 is TGTGCCAGCAGTTACTCCTTACAGCGGGACCGGTACGAGCAGTACTTC. Its protein product is CASSYSLQRDRYEQYF.

CDR3 DNA: TGTGCCAGCAGCGTCGATATTGCAACTAATGAAAAACTGTTTTTT. This gives the protein CASSVDIATNEKLFF. This sequence joins TRBV9 and TRBJ1-4; D unresolved. The V gene's germline CDR1 is SGDLS and CDR2 YYNGEE. Trimming cost V 2 bases and J 0 bases, with 8 bases left between them. CDR3 length equals 15 residues.

The chain is built from TRBV28 and TRBJ1-2, with D uncertain. CDR3 size: 14 residues. Trimming removed 1 base from V and 2 bases from J, with 8 bases in between. The germline gives CDR1 MDHEN, CDR2 SYDVKM. The CDR3 nucleotides are TGTGCCAGCAGTTTATTGGCAGACAACTATGGCTACACCTTC. This encodes CASSLLADNYGYTF.

The V gene is TRBV4-1, the J gene TRBJ2-3; tentative D call: TRBD2 (5 bases). V was cut by 1 base and J by 1 base, with 6 bases left in between. Germline CDR1 reads MGHRA; CDR2 reads YSYEKL. The CDR3 totals 14 residues. The CDR3 DNA is TGCGCCAGCAGCCAAGGGCGGGGCACAGATACGCAGTATTTT. Translation gives CASSQGRGTDTQYF.

The chain has TRBV6-6 and TRBJ1-1; TRBD1 agrees at 7 bases. The CDR3 has 15 amino acids. V dropped 5 bases and J dropped 0; count of bases not matched to a gene: 6. The germline V gene has CDR1 MNHNY and CDR2 SVGAGI (reference sequence). The CDR3 DNA reads as TGTGCCAGCAGTCCAGGGGGGGCAATGAACACTGAAGCTTTCTTT. This codes for CASSPGGAMNTEAFF.